This T cell receptor beta chain was sequenced during a study of shared clonotypes between healthy human individuals (dated by TCRdb to 2020 to 2022). The study in broad terms: The cohort comprised a couple of women and three men aged 18 to 49 years. For each donor, CD4 naive and CD4 memory were each run on three plates, CD8 naive on two plates, and CD8 memory on one plate. To estimate repertoire size and how much clonotype sharing occurs between individuals, the study deeply sequenced the blood TCR repertoires of 5 or 6 healthy adults. To increase sequencing depth and limit assay-specific biases, different laboratories used diverse techniques to prepare libraries and sequence TCR repertoires. Each donor's leukapheresis produced roughly between roughly 0.9 and 9 billion PBMCs. Paper-wide results and their limitations: Compared with non-shared clonotypes, clonotypes shared by all four sorted-subset donors had higher generation probabilities. Based on pairwise subsampling, the degree of clonotype sharing among donors was expected to be affected by sequencing depth. The small number of donors limited the genetic and exposure-history diversity represented. Larger estimated clonotype richness was generally found for naive subsets than for memory subsets. Incomplete sequencing was indicated by rarefaction of sorted-subset datasets, despite the large sequencing depth. Sharing across a few donors was observed for 5% to 6.5% of naive CD4, less than 4% of naive CD8, 2% to 2.5% of memory CD4, and about 0.4% of memory CD8 clonotypes. Sampling was restricted to blood, and TCR repertoires in tissue are likely to differ from TCR repertoires in blood.

Using the deep immunoSEQ assay, TCR CDR3 regions were amplified from genomic DNA by multiplex PCR. Extracted genomic DNA from each cell subset was distributed evenly across all wells of several immunoSEQ 96-well plates, and each plate was treated as a replicate. Each replicate PCR for sorted subsets received about 210 ng genomic DNA, equal to some 32,000 T cell genomes. Purified libraries were measured with a Qubit 3.0 fluorometer, size-checked on a Bioanalyzer 2100, and measured again with the KAPA Library Quantification kit. Every immunoSEQ 96-well plate was sequenced on a dedicated single-read 150-cycle Illumina NextSeq 550 flow cell. In the authors' own workflow: Because the immunoSEQ output held only junctional sequences and lacked quality scores, the filtering could not match the filtering applied to full-length reads. Sequences were annotated with PyIR, a Python wrapper for IgBLAST v1.9, and V/J genes and CDR3 were assigned using IMGT germline references. Any read was removed if the V/J assignment was weak (E-value above 1e-6), the CDR3 was missing, or the read contained stop codons, out-of-frame junctions, or ambiguous translated residues. V3J clonotypes were defined by identical inferred V gene, J gene, and CDR3 amino acid sequence. Percentage overlap between repertoires was calculated by dividing the number of shared unique clonotypes by the size of the smaller repertoire. Three approaches were used to assess repertoire richness: RTK rarefaction, the Chao1 estimator, and Recon v2.1 estimates of unobserved clonotypes. Generation probabilities were computed with OLGA for all TCRbeta clonotypes obtained by the gDNA method from several donors. This is the immuneACCESS table as TCRdb keeps it, with only in-frame sequences that have V and J called. A part of the clones is gone; compared with another copy, unresolved V genes explain less than half, and the rest is unexplained. V, J and clone size are those of that table, while D and trimming were read from the DNA. This sample is represented by about 2.3 million clones; around 92% of them were singletons. The leading ten clones occupy 0.37% of the sample.

The CDR3 measures 14 amino acids from cysteine to phenylalanine. The read is trimmed to its CDR3 DNA, 42 bases read in frame from base 1. CDR1 and CDR2, per the germline V gene (reference sequence), are GTSNPN and SVGIG. V is clipped by 2 bases and J by 1 base, and the sequence between their germline boundaries is 11 bases long. This clone was recorded a few times. Its antigen is unknown. No much larger clone exists at a distance of one base, and base qualities are not known. The donors were healthy, HIV-negative adults who had no recently reported acute infections or vaccinations. All donors were Caucasian adults living in Nashville, Tennessee, USA. CD4+ T cells were enriched by magnetic negative selection; naive cells were then positively selected on CD45RA, and the negative fraction formed the memory subset. Blood was collected by leukapheresis, and PBMCs were isolated by Ficoll-Histopaque density gradient centrifugation and then cryopreserved in liquid nitrogen vapor phase. Purity and quantity of every magnetically sorted T cell population were checked by analytical flow cytometry. Genomic DNA was isolated from every sorted fraction and measured by UV absorbance on a Nanodrop 2000c.

This TCR was recovered from a man aged 18-30 years in good health. Some clones in this sample may be carry-over from other donors' samples. The source material was naive CD4+ T cells from PBMCs. In light of the paper, this sample's cell subset or site label describes: CD45RA+ positively selected. Here the chain combines TRBV30 and TRBJ1-1; a tentative D call is TRBD1 (5 bases match). Here the CDR3 is given as CAWSRSRGNTEAFF. Read as DNA, the sequence is TGTGCCTGGAGTCGATCTAGGGGGAACACTGAAGCTTTCTTT.